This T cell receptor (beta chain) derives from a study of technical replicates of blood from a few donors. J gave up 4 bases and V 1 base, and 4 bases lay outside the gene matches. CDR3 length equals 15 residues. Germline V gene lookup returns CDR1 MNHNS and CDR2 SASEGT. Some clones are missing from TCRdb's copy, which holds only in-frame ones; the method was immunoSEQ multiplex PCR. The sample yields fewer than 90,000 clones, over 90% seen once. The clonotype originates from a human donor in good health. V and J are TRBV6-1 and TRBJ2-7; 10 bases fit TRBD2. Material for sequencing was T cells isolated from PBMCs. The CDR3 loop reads CASSEDSGRRYEQYF. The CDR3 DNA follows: TGTGCCAGCAGTGAAGATAGCGGGAGGAGGTACGAGCAGTACTTC.